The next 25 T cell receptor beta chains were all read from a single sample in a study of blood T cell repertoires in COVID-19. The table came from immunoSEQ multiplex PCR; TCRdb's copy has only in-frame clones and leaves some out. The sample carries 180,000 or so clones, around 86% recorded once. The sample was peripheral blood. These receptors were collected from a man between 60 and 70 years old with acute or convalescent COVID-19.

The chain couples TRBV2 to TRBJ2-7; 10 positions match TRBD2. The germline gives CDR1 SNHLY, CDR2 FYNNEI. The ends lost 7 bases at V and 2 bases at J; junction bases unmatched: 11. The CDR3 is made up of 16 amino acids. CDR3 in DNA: TGTGCCAGCACCAGCACAGCGAGCGGGAGGGCCTACGAGCAGTACTTC. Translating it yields CASTSTASGRAYEQYF.

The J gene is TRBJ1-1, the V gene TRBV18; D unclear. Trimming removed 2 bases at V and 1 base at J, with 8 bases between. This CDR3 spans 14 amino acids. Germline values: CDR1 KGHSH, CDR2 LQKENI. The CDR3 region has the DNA TGTGCCAGCTCACCAGGAGTCCAGAACACTGAAGCTTTCTTT. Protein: CASSPGVQNTEAFF.

The CDR3 protein is CASSESIGGDGYTF. DNA of the CDR3: TGTGCCAGCAGTGAATCGATAGGGGGCGACGGCTACACCTTC. The J gene is TRBJ1-2, the V gene TRBV2, with TRBD1 identical over 7 bases. Germline loops: CDR1 SNHLY, CDR2 FYNNEI. This CDR3 is built from 14 residues. Trimming removed 2 bases from V and 8 bases from J; junction bases left unmatched: 8.

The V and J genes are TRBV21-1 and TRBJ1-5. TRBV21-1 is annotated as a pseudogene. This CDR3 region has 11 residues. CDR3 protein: CASSNGQPQHF. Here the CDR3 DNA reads TGTGCCAGCAGCAACGGGCAGCCCCAGCATTTT.

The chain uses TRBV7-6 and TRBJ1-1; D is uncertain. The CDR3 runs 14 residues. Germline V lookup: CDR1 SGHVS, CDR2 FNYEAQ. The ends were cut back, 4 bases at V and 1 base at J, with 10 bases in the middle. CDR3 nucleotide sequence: TGTGCCAGCAGCTCAACCGGTCCGAACACTGAAGCTTTCTTT. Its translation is CASSSTGPNTEAFF.

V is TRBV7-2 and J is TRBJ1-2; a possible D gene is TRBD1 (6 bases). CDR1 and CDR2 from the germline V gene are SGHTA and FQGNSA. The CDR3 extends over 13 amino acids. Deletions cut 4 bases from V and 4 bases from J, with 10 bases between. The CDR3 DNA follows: TGTGCCAGCAGCTACGCGGGGGCCTATGGCTACACCTTC. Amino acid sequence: CASSYAGAYGYTF. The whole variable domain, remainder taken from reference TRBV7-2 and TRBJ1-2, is GAGVSQSPSNKVTEKGKDVELRCDPISGHTALYWYRQSLGQGLEFLIYFQGNSAPDKSGLPSDRFSAERTGGSVSTLTIQRTQQEDSAVYLCASSYAGAYGYTFGSGTRLTVV.

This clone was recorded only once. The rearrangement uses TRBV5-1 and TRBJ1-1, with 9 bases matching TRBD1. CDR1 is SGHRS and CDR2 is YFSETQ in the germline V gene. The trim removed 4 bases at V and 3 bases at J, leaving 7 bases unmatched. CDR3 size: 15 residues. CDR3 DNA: TGCGCCAGCAGCACAGGGGGCGCGGGGGACACTGAAGCTTTCTTT. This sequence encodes CASSTGGAGDTEAFF.

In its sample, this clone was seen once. DNA for the CDR3: TGTGCCAGCAGGCCGGTAGGGGGTGAGACCCAGTACTTC. This translates into CASRPVGGETQYF. The chain uses TRBV2 and TRBJ2-5; D may be TRBD1 (6 bases). Trimming removed 6 bases from V and 5 bases from J, with 13 bases in between. From germline, CDR1 is SNHLY and CDR2 FYNNEI. The CDR3 runs to 13 residues. Drawing the rest from reference TRBV2 and TRBJ2-5, the complete variable domain is EPEVTQTPSHQVTQMGQEVILRCVPISNHLYFYWYRQILGQKVEFLVSFYNNEISEKSEIFDDQFSVERPDGSNFTLKIRSTKLEDSAMYFCASRPVGGETQYFGPGTRLLVL.

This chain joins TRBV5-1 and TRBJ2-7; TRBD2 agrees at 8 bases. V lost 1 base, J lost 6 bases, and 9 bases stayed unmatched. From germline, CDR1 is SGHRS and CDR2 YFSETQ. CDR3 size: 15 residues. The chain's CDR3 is CASSLSGTSTLEQYF. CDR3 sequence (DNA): TGCGCCAGCAGCTTGTCCGGGACTAGTACCCTCGAGCAGTACTTC.

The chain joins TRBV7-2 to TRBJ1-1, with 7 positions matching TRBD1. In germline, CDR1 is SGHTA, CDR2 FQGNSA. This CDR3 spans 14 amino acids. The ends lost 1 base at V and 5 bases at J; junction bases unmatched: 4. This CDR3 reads CASSLVGGRTEAFF. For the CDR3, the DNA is TGTGCCAGCAGCTTAGTAGGGGGCCGGACTGAAGCTTTCTTT.

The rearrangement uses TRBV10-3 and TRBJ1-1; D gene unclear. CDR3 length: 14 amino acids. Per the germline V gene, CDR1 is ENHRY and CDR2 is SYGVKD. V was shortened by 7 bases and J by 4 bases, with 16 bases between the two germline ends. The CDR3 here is CAIKSGETRTEAFF. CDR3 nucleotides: TGTGCCATCAAGTCCGGGGAAACGCGCACTGAAGCTTTCTTT.

CDR3 in DNA: TGTGCCAGCAGCCGGCTAGCGGGCCACAATGAGCAGTTCTTC. Residues: CASSRLAGHNEQFF. The rearrangement uses TRBV11-2 and TRBJ2-1, with TRBD2 matching over 8 bases. The CDR3 is 14 residues long. The trim removed 5 bases at V and 5 bases at J, leaving 5 bases unmatched. Germline CDR1 is SGHAT and CDR2 is FQNNGV.

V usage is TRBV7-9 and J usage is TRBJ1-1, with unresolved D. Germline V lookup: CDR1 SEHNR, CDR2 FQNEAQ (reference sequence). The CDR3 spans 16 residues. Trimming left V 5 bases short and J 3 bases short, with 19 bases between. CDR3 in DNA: TGTGCCAGCAGCGCGCATTCTCAGGTATGGGACACTGAAGCTTTCTTT. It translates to CASSAHSQVWDTEAFF. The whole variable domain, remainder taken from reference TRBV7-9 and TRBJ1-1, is DTGVSQNPRHKITKRGQNVTFRCDPISEHNRLYWYRQTLGQGPEFLTYFQNEAQLEKSRLLSDRFSAERPKGSFSTLEIQRTEQGDSAMYLCASSAHSQVWDTEAFFGQGTRLTVV.

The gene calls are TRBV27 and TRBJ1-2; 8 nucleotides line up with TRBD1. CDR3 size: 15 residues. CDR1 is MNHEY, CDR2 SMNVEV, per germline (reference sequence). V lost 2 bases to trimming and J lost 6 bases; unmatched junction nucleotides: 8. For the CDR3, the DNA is TGTGCCAGCAGTTTAGGTTCAGGGGGCGCAAATGGCTACACCTTC. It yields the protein CASSLGSGGANGYTF.

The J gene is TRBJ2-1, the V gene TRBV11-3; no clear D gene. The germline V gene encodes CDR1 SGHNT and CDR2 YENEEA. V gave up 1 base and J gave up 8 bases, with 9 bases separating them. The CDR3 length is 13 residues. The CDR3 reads CASSLGLHDEQFF. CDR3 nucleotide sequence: TGTGCCAGCAGCTTAGGGTTACACGATGAGCAGTTCTTC.

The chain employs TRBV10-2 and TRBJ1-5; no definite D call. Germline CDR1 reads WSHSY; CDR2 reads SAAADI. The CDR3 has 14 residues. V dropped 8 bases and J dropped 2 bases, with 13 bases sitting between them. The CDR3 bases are TGCGCCAGCGCCCCCGAGCGGCGCAATCAGCCCCAGCATTTT. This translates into CASAPERRNQPQHF.

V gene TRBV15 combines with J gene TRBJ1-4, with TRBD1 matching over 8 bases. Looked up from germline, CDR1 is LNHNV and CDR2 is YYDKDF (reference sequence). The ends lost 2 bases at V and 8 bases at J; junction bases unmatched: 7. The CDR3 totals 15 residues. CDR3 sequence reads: CATSRRTGSGEKLFF. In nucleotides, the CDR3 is TGTGCCACCAGCAGACGGACAGGGTCCGGGGAAAAACTGTTTTTT. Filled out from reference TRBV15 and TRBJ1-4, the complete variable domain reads DAMVIQNPRYQVTQFGKPVTLSCSQTLNHNVMYWYQQKSSQAPKLLFHYYDKDFNNEADTPDNFQSRRPNTSFCFLDIRSPGLGDTAMYLCATSRRTGSGEKLFFGSGTQLSVL.

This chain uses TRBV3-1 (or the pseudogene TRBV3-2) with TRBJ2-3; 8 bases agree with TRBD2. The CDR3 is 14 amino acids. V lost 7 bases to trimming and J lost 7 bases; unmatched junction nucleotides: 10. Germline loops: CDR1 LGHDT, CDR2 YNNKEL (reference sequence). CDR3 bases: TGTGCCAGCACCCTAGGGGCGGGGGGAAATACGCAGTATTTT. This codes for CASTLGAGGNTQYF.

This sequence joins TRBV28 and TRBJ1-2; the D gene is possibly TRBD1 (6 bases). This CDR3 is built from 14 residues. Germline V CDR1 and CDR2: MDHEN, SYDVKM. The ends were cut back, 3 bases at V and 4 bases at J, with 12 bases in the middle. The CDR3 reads CASSFVRGAYGYTF. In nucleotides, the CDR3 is TGTGCCAGCAGTTTTGTCAGGGGAGCCTATGGCTACACCTTC.

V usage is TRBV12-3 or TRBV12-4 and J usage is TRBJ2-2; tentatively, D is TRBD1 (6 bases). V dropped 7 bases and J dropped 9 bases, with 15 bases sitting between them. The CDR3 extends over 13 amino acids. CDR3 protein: CASTPRQGRELFF. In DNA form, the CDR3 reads TGTGCCAGCACCCCAAGGCAGGGGCGGGAGCTGTTTTTT.

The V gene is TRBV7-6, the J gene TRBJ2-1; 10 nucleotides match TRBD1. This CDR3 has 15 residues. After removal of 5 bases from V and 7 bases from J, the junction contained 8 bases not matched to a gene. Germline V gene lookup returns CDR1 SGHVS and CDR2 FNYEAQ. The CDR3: CASSHPGQGRNEQFF. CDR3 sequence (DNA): TGTGCCAGCAGCCACCCGGGACAGGGGCGGAATGAGCAGTTCTTC.

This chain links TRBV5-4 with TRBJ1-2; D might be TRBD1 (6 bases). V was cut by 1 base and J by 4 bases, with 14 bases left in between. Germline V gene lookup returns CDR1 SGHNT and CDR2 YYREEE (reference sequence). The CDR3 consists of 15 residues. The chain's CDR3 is CASSLTLTGTYGYTF. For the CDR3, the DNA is TGTGCCAGCAGCTTGACCCTCACAGGGACCTATGGCTACACCTTC. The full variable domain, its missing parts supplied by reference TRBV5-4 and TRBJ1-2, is ETGVTQSPTHLIKTRGQQVTLRCSSQSGHNTVSWYQQALGQGPQFIFQYYREEENGRGNFPPRFSGLQFPNYSSELNVNALELDDSALYLCASSLTLTGTYGYTFGSGTRLTVV.

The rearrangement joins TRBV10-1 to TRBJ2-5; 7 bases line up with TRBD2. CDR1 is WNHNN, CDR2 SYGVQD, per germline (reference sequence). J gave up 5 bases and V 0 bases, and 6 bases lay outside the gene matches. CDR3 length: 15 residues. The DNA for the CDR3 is TGCGCCAGCAGTGAGTCCGGAGCGGGAACGGAGACCCAGTACTTC. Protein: CASSESGAGTETQYF.

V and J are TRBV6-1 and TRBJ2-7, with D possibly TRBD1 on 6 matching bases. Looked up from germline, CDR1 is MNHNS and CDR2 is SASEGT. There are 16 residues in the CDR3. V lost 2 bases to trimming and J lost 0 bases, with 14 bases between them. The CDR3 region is CASSESTGSFSYEQYF. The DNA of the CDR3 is TGTGCCAGCAGTGAATCGACAGGTTCCTTCTCCTACGAGCAGTACTTC.

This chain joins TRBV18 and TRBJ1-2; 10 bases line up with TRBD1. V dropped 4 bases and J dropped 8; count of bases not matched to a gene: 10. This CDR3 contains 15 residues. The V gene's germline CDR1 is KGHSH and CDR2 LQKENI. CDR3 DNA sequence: TGTGCCAGCTCACGTGGACAGGGGGAGGAGAAGGGCTACACCTTC. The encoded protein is CASSRGQGEEKGYTF.